This entry describes one T cell receptor (beta chain). This receptor's antigen is unknown. The input lacks base qualities; no much larger clone sits a single base away. This record comes from a study of shared clonotypes between healthy human individuals (dated by TCRdb to about 2020). Turning to the overall study: A few men and a couple of women, aged 18 to 49 years, made up the cohort. For each donor, CD4 naive and CD4 memory were each run on three plates, CD8 naive on two plates, and CD8 memory on one plate. Blood TCR repertoires of roughly five healthy adults were deeply sequenced to estimate repertoire size and the extent of clonotype sharing between individuals. Libraries were prepared and TCR repertoires were sequenced by different laboratories using diverse techniques, in order to increase sequencing depth and limit assay-specific biases. Each donor's leukapheresis produced roughly between about 0.9 and 9.5 billion PBMCs.

Donors were healthy HIV-negative adults with no recently reported acute infections or vaccinations. Only Caucasian adults living in Nashville, Tennessee, USA were represented among the donors. CD8 memory samples combined magnetically selected CD45RO+ cells with CCR7-negative CD45RA+ effector memory (TemRA) cells. Blood was obtained by leukapheresis, after which PBMCs were separated by Ficoll-Histopaque density gradient centrifugation and cryopreserved in liquid nitrogen vapor phase. Purity and quantity of every magnetically sorted T cell population were checked by analytical flow cytometry. Genomic DNA was isolated from each sorted fraction and quantified by UV absorbance on a Nanodrop 2000c. Using the deep immunoSEQ assay, TCR CDR3 regions were amplified from genomic DNA by multiplex PCR. Extracted genomic DNA from each cell subset was spread evenly across all wells of several immunoSEQ 96-well plates, with each plate serving as a replicate. Each replicate PCR for sorted subsets received approximately 220 ng genomic DNA, equal to some 32,000 T cell genomes. The purified libraries were quantified using a Qubit 3.0 fluorometer, sized with a Bioanalyzer 2100, and then quantified again using the KAPA Library Quantification kit. A separate single-read 150-cycle Illumina NextSeq 550 flow cell was used to sequence each immunoSEQ 96-well plate. The source study handled its data this way. Because the immunoSEQ output included only junctional sequences and no quality scores, the filtering could not be the same as the filtering used for full-length reads. To assign V/J genes and CDR3, sequences were annotated against IMGT germline references using PyIR, a Python wrapper for IgBLAST v1.9. Any read was removed if the V/J assignment was weak (E-value above 1e-6), the CDR3 was missing, or the read contained stop codons, out-of-frame junctions, or ambiguous translated residues. V3J clonotypes were defined as sequences sharing an identical inferred V gene, J gene, and CDR3 amino acid sequence. Percentage overlap between repertoires was calculated by dividing the number of shared unique clonotypes by the size of the smaller repertoire. RTK rarefaction, the Chao1 estimator, and Recon v2.1 estimates of unobserved clonotypes were used to assess repertoire richness. OLGA was used to compute generation probabilities for all TCRbeta clonotypes that the gDNA method yielded from several donors. The table was pulled from immuneACCESS by TCRdb, which kept in-frame rearrangements only. Such tables lose some clones; where checked, under half of the loss comes from unresolved V genes, and the rest has no known cause. V and J calls and clone size are those listed in that table; D and trimming were worked out from the DNA. In all, the sample holds about 120,000 clones, and 65% to 75% of those were seen once. Roughly 24% of the sample rests with the top ten.

The CDR3 has 16 amino acids, counting the end cysteine and phenylalanine. Only the CDR3 DNA is retained, 48 bases long and in frame from the first base. According to the germline V gene (reference sequence), CDR1 reads WNHNN and CDR2 reads SYGVQD. V is clipped by 5 bases and J by 4 bases, and the sequence between their germline boundaries is 20 bases long. Findings and caveats that apply to the study as a whole: Naive subsets generally had larger estimated clonotype richness than memory subsets did. Compared with non-shared clonotypes, the clonotypes found in all four sorted-subset donors had higher generation probabilities. The genetic and exposure-history diversity represented was limited by the small number of donors. Incomplete sequencing was indicated by rarefaction of sorted-subset datasets, despite the large sequencing depth. Sampling was restricted to blood, and TCR repertoires in tissue are likely to differ from TCR repertoires in blood. Across a handful of donors, around 5% of naive CD4, roughly 3.3% of naive CD8, about 2% of memory CD4, and 0.4% to 0.45% of memory CD8 clonotypes were shared. Pairwise subsampling led to the expectation that sequencing depth would affect the degree of clonotype sharing among donors.

The sequencing sample was made of memory CD8+ T cells sorted from blood. The cell subset or site label for this specimen denotes: CD45RO+ cells pooled with CCR7-negative TemRA cells. The receptor chain draws on TRBV10-1 and TRBJ1-2; the D segment cannot be called with confidence. This TCR came from a woman aged 25 to 45 in good health. The CDR3 loop reads CASSHKQSRKTYGYTF. The DNA is as follows: TGCGCCAGCAGTCATAAGCAATCGCGAAAGACCTATGGCTACACCTTC.